The present T cell receptor (beta chain) was sequenced within a study of technical replicates of blood from a few donors. J was trimmed by 6 bases and V by 3 bases; bases with no gene match: 5. The germline gives CDR1 KGHSH, CDR2 LQKENI. The CDR3 loop spans 13 amino acids. This clone showed up just a few times. The repertoire was sequenced with immunoSEQ multiplex PCR; TCRdb's copy has only in-frame clones and lacks some. The top ten clones hold around 0.24% of a sample with tens of thousands of clones, 94% of them seen once. This TCR was recovered from a human donor in good health. The J gene is TRBJ2-7, the V gene TRBV18, with 7 bases aligning to TRBD2. The sequencing sample was made of T cells isolated from PBMCs. The CDR3 DNA reads as TGTGCCAGCTCACCCGGGACTACTTTCGAGCAGTACTTC. Translated: CASSPGTTFEQYF.